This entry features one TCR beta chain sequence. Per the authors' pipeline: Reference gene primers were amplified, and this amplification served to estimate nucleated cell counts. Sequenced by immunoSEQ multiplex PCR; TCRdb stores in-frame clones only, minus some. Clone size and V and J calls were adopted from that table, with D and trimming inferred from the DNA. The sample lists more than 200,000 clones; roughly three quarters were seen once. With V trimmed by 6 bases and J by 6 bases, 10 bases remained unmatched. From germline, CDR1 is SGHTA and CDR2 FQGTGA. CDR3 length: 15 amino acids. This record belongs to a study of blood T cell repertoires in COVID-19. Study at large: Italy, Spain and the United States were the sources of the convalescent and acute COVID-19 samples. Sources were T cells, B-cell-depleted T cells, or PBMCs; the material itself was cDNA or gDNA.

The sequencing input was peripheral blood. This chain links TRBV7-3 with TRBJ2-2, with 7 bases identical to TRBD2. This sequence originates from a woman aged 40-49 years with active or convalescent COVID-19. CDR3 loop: CASRGGVGTAGELFF. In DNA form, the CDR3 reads TGTGCCAGCAGGGGAGGGGTAGGAACGGCCGGGGAGCTGTTTTTT.